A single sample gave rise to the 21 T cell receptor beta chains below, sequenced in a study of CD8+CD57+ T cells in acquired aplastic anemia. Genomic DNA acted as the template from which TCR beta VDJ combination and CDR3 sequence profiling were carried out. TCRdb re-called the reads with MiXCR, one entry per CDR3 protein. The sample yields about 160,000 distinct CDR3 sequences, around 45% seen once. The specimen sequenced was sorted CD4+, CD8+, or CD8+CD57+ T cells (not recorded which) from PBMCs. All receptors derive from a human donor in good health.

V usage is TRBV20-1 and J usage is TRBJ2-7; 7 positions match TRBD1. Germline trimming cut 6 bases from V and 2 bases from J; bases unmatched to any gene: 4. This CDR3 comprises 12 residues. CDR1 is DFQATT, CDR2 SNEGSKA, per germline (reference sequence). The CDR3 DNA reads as TGCAGTGCAAGGACAGGAGCCTACGAGCAGTACTTC. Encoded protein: CSARTGAYEQYF.

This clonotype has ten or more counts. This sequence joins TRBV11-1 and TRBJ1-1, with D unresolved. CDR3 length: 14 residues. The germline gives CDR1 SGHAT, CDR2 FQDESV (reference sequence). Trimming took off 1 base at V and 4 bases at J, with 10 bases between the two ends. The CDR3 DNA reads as TGTGCCAGCAGCTTAGACGTTACCCTCACTGAAGCTTTCTTT. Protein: CASSLDVTLTEAFF.

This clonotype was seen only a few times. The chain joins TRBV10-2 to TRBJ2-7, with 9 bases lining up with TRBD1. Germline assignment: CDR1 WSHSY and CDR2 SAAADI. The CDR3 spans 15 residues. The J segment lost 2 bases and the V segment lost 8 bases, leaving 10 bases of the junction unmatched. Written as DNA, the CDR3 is TGCGCCAGCGAGGCCCCCGGGACAGGGACCTACGAGCAGTACTTC. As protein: CASEAPGTGTYEQYF.

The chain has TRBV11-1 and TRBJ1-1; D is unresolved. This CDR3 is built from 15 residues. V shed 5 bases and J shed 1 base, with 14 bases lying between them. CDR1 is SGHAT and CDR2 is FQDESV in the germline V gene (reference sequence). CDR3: CASSPPVTGNTEAFF. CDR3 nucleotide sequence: TGTGCCAGCAGCCCACCTGTTACGGGGAACACTGAAGCTTTCTTT.

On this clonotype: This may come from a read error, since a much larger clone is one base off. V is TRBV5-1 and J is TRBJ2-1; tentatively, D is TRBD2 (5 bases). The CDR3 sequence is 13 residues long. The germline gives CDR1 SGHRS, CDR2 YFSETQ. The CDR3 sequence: CASSLGGNNGQFF. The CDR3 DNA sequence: TGCGCCAGCAGCTTGGGAGGGAACAATGGGCAGTTCTTC. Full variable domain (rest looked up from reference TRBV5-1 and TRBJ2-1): KAGVTQTPRYLIKTRGQQVTLSCSPISGHRSVSWYQQTPGQGLQFLFEYFSETQRNKGNFPGRFSGRQFSNSRSEMNVSTLELGDSALYLCASSLGGNNGQFFGPGTRLTVL.

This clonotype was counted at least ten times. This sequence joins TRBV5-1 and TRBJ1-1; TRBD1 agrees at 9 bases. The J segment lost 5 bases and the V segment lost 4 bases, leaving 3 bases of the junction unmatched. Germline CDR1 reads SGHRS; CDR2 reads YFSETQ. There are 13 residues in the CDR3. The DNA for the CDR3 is TGCGCCAGCAGCATTGGACAGGGGACTGAAGCTTTCTTT. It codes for CASSIGQGTEAFF.

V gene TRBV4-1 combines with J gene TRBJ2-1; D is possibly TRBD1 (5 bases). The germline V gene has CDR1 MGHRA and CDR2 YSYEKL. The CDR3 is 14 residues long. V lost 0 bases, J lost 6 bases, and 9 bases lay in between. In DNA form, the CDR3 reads TGCGCCAGCAGCCAAGACTCCAGGGCCAATGAGCAGTTCTTC. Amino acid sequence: CASSQDSRANEQFF.

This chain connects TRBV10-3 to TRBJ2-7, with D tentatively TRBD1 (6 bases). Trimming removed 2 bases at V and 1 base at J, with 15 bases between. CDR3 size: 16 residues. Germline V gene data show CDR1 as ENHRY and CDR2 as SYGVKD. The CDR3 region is CAISEASRQDSYEQYF. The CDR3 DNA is TGTGCCATCAGTGAGGCCTCCCGACAGGATTCCTACGAGCAGTACTTC.

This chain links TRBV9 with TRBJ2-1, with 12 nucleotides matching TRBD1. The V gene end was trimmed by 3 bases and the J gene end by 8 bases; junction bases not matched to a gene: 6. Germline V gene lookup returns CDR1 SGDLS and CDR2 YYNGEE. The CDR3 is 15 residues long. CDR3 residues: CASSEGTGGFDEQFF. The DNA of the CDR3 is TGTGCCAGCAGCGAGGGGACAGGGGGCTTCGATGAGCAGTTCTTC.

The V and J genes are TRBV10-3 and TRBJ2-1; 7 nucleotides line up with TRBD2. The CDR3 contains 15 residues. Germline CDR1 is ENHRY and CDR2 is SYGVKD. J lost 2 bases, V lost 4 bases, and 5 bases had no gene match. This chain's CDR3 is CAISAPSGTYNEQFF. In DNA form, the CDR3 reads TGTGCCATCAGTGCCCCTAGCGGAACCTACAATGAGCAGTTCTTC.

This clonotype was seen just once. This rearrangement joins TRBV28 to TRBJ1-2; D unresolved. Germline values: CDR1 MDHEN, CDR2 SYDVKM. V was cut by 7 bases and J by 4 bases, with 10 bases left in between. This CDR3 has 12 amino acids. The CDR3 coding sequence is TGTGCCAGCACTGCGAGGTTCTATGGCTACACCTTC. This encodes CASTARFYGYTF.

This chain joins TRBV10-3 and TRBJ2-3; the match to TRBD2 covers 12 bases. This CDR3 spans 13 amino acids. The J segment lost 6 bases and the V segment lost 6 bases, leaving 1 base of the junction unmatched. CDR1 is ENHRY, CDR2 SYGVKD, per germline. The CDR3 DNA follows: TGTGCCATCAGGACTAGCGGGAGTGATACGCAGTATTTT. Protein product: CAIRTSGSDTQYF.

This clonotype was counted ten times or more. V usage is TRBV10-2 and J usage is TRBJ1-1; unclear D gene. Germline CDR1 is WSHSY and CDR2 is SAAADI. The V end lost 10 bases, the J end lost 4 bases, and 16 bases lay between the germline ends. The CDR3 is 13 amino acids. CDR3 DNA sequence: TGCGCCACCGAAAGAGATGTGAGCACTGAAGCTTTCTTT. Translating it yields CATERDVSTEAFF.

CDR3 coding DNA: TGTGCCACTGAAAACACCGGGGAGCTGTTTTTT. Translation: CATENTGELFF. The V call is TRBV2, the J call TRBJ2-2; D unclear. Trimming pared 10 bases from V and 2 bases from J, leaving 5 bases between. The CDR3 is 11 amino acids. CDR1 and CDR2 from the germline V gene are SNHLY and FYNNEI. Looking up the rest from reference TRBV2 and TRBJ2-2 gives the full variable domain: EPEVTQTPSHQVTQMGQEVILRCVPISNHLYFYWYRQILGQKVEFLVSFYNNEISEKSEIFDDQFSVERPDGSNFTLKIRSTKLEDSAMYFCATENTGELFFGEGSRLTVL.

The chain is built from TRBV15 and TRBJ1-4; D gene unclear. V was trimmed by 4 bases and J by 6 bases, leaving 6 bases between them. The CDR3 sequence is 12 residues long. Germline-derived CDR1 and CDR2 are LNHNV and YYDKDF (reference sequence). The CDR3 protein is CATSNLHEKLFF. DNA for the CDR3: TGTGCCACCAGCAATCTGCATGAAAAACTGTTTTTT.

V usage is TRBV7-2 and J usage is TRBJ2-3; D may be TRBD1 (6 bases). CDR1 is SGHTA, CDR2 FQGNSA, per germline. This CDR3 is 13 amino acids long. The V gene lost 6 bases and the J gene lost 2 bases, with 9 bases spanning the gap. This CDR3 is CASRQGLTDTQYF. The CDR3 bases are TGTGCCAGCAGACAGGGCCTCACAGATACGCAGTATTTT.

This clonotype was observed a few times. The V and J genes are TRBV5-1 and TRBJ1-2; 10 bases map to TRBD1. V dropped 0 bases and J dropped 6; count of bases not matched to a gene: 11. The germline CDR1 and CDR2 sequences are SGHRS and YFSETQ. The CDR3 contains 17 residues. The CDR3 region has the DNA TGCGCCAGCAGCTTGGCCTTATCGACAGGGGGCGTAGATGGCTACACCTTC. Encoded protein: CASSLALSTGGVDGYTF. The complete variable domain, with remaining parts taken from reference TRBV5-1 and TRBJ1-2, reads KAGVTQTPRYLIKTRGQQVTLSCSPISGHRSVSWYQQTPGQGLQFLFEYFSETQRNKGNFPGRFSGRQFSNSRSEMNVSTLELGDSALYLCASSLALSTGGVDGYTFGSGTRLTVV.

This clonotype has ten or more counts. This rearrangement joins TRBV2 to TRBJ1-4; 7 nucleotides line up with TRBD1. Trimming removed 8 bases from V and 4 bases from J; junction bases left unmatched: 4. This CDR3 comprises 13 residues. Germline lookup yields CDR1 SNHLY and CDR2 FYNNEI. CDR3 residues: CASFRDSNEKLFF. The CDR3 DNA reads TGTGCCAGCTTCCGGGACAGTAATGAAAAACTGTTTTTT.

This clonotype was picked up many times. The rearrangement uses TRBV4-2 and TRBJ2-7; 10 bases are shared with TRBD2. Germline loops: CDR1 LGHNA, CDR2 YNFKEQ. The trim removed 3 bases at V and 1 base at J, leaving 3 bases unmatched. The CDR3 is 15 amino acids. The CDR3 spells CASSHGLADSYEQYF. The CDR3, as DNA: TGTGCCAGCAGCCACGGACTAGCGGATTCCTACGAGCAGTACTTC.

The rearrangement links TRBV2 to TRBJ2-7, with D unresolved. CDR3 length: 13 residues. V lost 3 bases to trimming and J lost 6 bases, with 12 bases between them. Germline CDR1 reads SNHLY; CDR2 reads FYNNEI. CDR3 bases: TGTGCCAGCAGTGAGGCTTACATGGGCGAGCAGTACTTC. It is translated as CASSEAYMGEQYF.

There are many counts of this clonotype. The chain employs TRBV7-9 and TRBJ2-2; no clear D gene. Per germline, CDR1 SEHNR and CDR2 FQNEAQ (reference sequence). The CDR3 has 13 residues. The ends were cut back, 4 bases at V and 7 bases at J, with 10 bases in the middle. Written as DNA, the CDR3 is TGTGCCAGCAGCTACGAGGAACTCGGGGAGCTGTTTTTT. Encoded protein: CASSYEELGELFF.